Listed below are T cell receptor beta chains from one sample, sequenced in a study of shared clonotypes between healthy human individuals. Assay used: immunoSEQ multiplex PCR; TCRdb lists only in-frame clones, some missing. The sample carries roughly 2.1 million clones, approximately 94% recorded once. Sequenced material: naive CD8+ T cells from PBMCs. All receptors come from a man in his late teens or twenties in good health. Some clones in this sample may be carry-over from other donors' samples. Each CDR3 is given without its conserved first and last residue. Each record gives: V gene, clone size, CDR3 protein. Clone size is given for some rows only: seen once, a few or many times, or a class if the clone is expanded.

TRBV4-1 | - | ASSQDLAGGYEQF
TRBV28 | - | ASSFDRVGYEQY
TRBV27 | - | ASSSGQVINREQY
TRBV4-1 | - | ASSVGVGSYNEQF
TRBV5-4 | - | ASSARDRGGADTQY
TRBV28 | - | ASSLRLAGRRYLSTDTQY
TRBV7-9 | - | ASSIDRGLAANYGYT
TRBV7-9 | - | ASNPPGQGSDTQY
TRBV7-9 | - | ASSEIRGGPTYEQY
TRBV4-2 | once | ASSQRLAGVSYEQY
TRBV25-1 | - | ASRTGSAEQF
TRBV27 | - | ASSLLMGRGSYEQY
TRBV18 | - | ASSPPGQAYEQY
TRBV6-1 | - | ASSDWDQPQH
TRBV27 | - | ASSLYPGTGVMNTEAF
TRBV11-2 | - | ASSLVDVFGEQY
TRBV9 | - | ASSVSPGTYEQY
TRBV4-1 | - | ASSQTQDRGSYNEQF
TRBV14 | once | ASSQAVGDVLWETQY
TRBV30 | - | AWSVQDPNTEAF
TRBV5-1 | - | ASSLGVAGGINSSYEQY
TRBV11-2 | - | ASSSAGSEQF
TRBV15 | - | ATHGRGTGEQY
TRBV11-2 | - | ASSLAGREVDTQY
TRBV5-1 | - | ASSLVRSGPSSEAF